These 27 T cell receptor beta chains originate from one sample sequenced in a study of T cells in women clearing cervical HPV infection. Clones were read by immunoSEQ multiplex PCR, and TCRdb kept only the in-frame ones, dropping some. Recorded for this sample: tens of thousands of clones. Sample: blood buffy coat. Every receptor here comes from a woman aged 18 to 75 with a cervical HPV16 infection that either progressed to CIN3+ or cleared (not recorded which).

In the case of this clone: Read data end 3 residues before the CDR3 end; the end is taken from the germline J gene. This chain joins TRBV5-4 and TRBJ2-3; tentatively, D is TRBD2 (7 bases). Germline V CDR1 and CDR2: SGHNT, YYREEE (reference sequence). Trimming took off 2 bases at V and 3 bases at J, with 13 bases between the two ends. The CDR3 has 15 amino acids. The covered CDR3 bases are TGTGCCAGCAGCTTCGGGGGGCCGGGTACAGATACG. Amino acid sequence: CASSFGGPGTDT. The whole CDR3 protein is CASSFGGPGTDTQYF.

To note about this clone: Read sequence stops 3 residues before the CDR3 end, and the germline J gene provides the missing end. The rearrangement links TRBV30 to TRBJ1-2; no reliable D call. The CDR3 totals 12 residues. The V gene's germline CDR1 is GTSNPN and CDR2 SVGIG (reference sequence). CDR3 protein: CAWETSGYTYTF. Incomplete CDR3 DNA: TGTGCCTGGGAGACTAGCGGCTATACC.

A remark on this clone: The read gets to within 3 residues of the CDR3 end, and the germline J gene fills in the rest. The V and J genes are TRBV7-9 and TRBJ2-3; 12 nucleotides align to TRBD2. This CDR3 contains 15 residues. Trimming at V came to 7 bases and at J to 3 bases, leaving 5 bases not matched to a gene. Germline CDR1 reads SEHNR; CDR2 reads FQNEAQ (reference sequence). The covered CDR3 bases are TGTGCCAGCACGATAGGGACTAGCGGGACAGATACG. Protein: CASTIGTSGTDT. The CDR3 in full is CASTIGTSGTDTQYF.

This clone shows up as medium-sized (0.01 to 0.1%) by frequency. The CDR3 is cut off 3 residues early in the read; its end comes from the germline J gene. J is TRBJ2-1 and V is TRBV4-2, with 14 nucleotides matching TRBD2. The CDR3 length is 20 residues. With 4 bases clipped from V and 4 bases from J, the junction kept 15 bases outside the gene matches. The germline CDR1 and CDR2 sequences are LGHNA and YNFKEQ. The CDR3 loop reads CASSPAPGTSGRYSYNEQFF. The covered CDR3 bases are TGTGCCAGCAGCCCCGCCCCCGGGACTAGCGGGAGATATTCGTACAATGAG.

As concerns this clone: The CDR3 end lies 3 residues beyond the end of the read and is filled in from the germline J gene. This chain connects TRBV4-1 to TRBJ1-1, with D uncertain. The V and J ends lost 2 bases and 0 bases respectively, with 10 bases between them. CDR3 size: 15 residues. CDR1 and CDR2 from the germline V gene are MGHRA and YSYEKL. The DNA read from the CDR3 is TGCGCCAGCAGCCAATTAACGAACATGAACACTGAA. This codes for CASSQLTNMNTE. The entire CDR3 protein is CASSQLTNMNTEAFF.

On this clone itself: The CDR3 end is not reached by the read, which stops 3 residues before it; the germline J gene fills it in. The V and J genes are TRBV5-1 and TRBJ2-1; D is perhaps TRBD1 (5 bases). The germline gives CDR1 SGHRS, CDR2 YFSETQ. The V and J ends lost 0 bases and 8 bases respectively, with 12 bases between them. This CDR3 has 14 residues. Partial CDR3 DNA: TGCGCCAGCAGCTTGGCACAGGTCCAAGATGAG. As protein: CASSLAQVQDE. The entire CDR3 sequence reads CASSLAQVQDEQFF.

A note on this clone: The observed sequence ends 3 residues before the CDR3 terminus, with the missing tail filled in from the germline J gene. The chain links TRBV7-7 to TRBJ2-3, with 9 bases lining up with TRBD1. The CDR3 sequence is 15 residues long. In germline, CDR1 is SSHAT, CDR2 FNYEAQ (reference sequence). CDR3 bases read: TGTGCCAGCAGCTCGGGACAGGGTCCCGATCAGCCG. Translating gives CASSSGQGPDQP. The whole CDR3 protein is CASSSGQGPDQPQYF.

About this clone: The DNA ends 3 residues before the CDR3 does, and the rest of the CDR3 is filled in from the germline J gene. The chain combines TRBV2 with TRBJ2-7, with 8 bases lining up with TRBD2. The CDR3 runs to 15 residues. V lost 4 bases and J lost 5; bases outside the gene matches: 10. CDR1 is SNHLY and CDR2 is FYNNEI in the germline V gene. The CDR3 bases that were read are TGTGCCAGCAGTGCATTAGCGGGACTGAGTAACGAG. Its translation is CASSALAGLSNE. The complete CDR3 reads CASSALAGLSNEQYF.

CDR3 sequence: CSARDPSAREAYEQYF. The covered CDR3 bases are TGCAGTGCTAGAGACCCGTCTGCGCGGGAGGCCTACGAG. The chain carries TRBV20-1 and TRBJ2-7; 8 nucleotides line up with TRBD2. Read coverage stops 3 residues before the CDR3 terminus; the germline J gene supplies the remainder. The CDR3 is 16 amino acids. With 0 bases clipped from V and 2 bases from J, the junction kept 9 bases outside the gene matches. The V gene's germline CDR1 is DFQATT and CDR2 SNEGSKA (reference sequence).

On this clone itself: Read data end 3 residues before the CDR3 end; the end is taken from the germline J gene. V gene TRBV7-9 combines with J gene TRBJ1-2; no definite D call. The CDR3 runs to 14 residues. Germline V gives CDR1 SEHNR, CDR2 FQNEAQ (reference sequence). CDR3 loop: CASSLARSTDTYTF. Partial CDR3 DNA: TGTGCCAGCAGCTTAGCTCGGTCCACAGATACC.

In the case of this clone: The sequence runs out 3 residues before the end of the CDR3; the remainder is reconstructed from the germline J gene. The chain joins TRBV5-1 to TRBJ1-6; D possibly corresponds to TRBD1 (6 bases). This CDR3 has 14 residues. CDR1 SGHRS and CDR2 YFSETQ come from the germline V gene. Trimming took 4 bases from V and 7 from J, leaving 12 bases between them. The CDR3 sequence is CASSPAQGNSPLHF. CDR3 bases read: TGCGCCAGCAGCCCGGCCCAGGGGAATTCACCC.

Comment on this clone: With the read ending 3 residues before the CDR3 end, the germline J gene is used to fill in that end. This rearrangement joins TRBV5-1 to TRBJ2-7; no firm D call. CDR1 SGHRS and CDR2 YFSETQ come from the germline V gene. The CDR3 covers 14 residues. Trimming took off 3 bases at V and 6 bases at J, with 16 bases between the two ends. The sequenced part of the CDR3 DNA is TGCGCCAGCAGCTCGTTGGCGACTTCGGTCGAG. Translation gives CASSSLATSVE. The full CDR3 sequence reads CASSSLATSVEQYF.

As for this clone: The read gets to within 3 residues of the CDR3 end, and the germline J gene fills in the rest. The chain couples TRBV5-1 to TRBJ2-7; 9 bases are a match to TRBD2. J lost 0 bases, V lost 4 bases, and 5 bases had no gene match. Per germline, CDR1 SGHRS and CDR2 YFSETQ. The CDR3 is 15 residues long. The CDR3 is CASSDGLASSYEQYF. The covered CDR3 bases are TGCGCCAGCAGCGATGGACTAGCGTCCTCCTACGAG.

Concerning this clone itself: The sequenced fragment ends 3 residues before the CDR3 boundary, so the rest is inferred from the germline J gene. The chain couples TRBV5-1 to TRBJ2-7; 8 nucleotides match TRBD1. The trim removed 2 bases at V and 4 bases at J, leaving 5 bases unmatched. Germline CDR1 reads SGHRS; CDR2 reads YFSETQ. The CDR3 spans 14 residues. The part of the CDR3 DNA that was read is TGCGCCAGCAGCTTTCGGACAGGGTCATACGAG. Translating gives CASSFRTGSYE. The full CDR3 protein reads CASSFRTGSYEQYF.

As regards this clone: Read data end 3 residues before the CDR3 end; the end is taken from the germline J gene. Other nucleotide sequences from this sample produce the same CDR3. V usage is TRBV11-2 and J usage is TRBJ2-3; TRBD2 matches at 10 bases. The junction had 2 bases not matched to a gene; V was cut back by 5 bases and J by 3 bases. CDR1 and CDR2 (germline): SGHAT, FQNNGV. The CDR3 runs to 14 residues. CDR3 bases read: TGTGCCAGCAGCCCGGGACTAGCGACAGATACG. Residues: CASSPGLATDT. In full, the CDR3 reads CASSPGLATDTQYF. The complete variable domain, with remaining parts taken from reference TRBV11-2 and TRBJ2-3, reads EAGVAQSPRYKIIEKRQSVAFWCNPISGHATLYWYQQILGQGPKLLIQFQNNGVVDDSQLPKDRFSAERLKGVDSTLKIQPAKLEDSAVYLCASSPGLATDTQYFGPGTRLTVL.

To note about this clone: Read sequence stops 3 residues before the CDR3 end, and the germline J gene provides the missing end. The chain combines TRBV7-9 with TRBJ2-7, with 7 bases aligning to TRBD2. The CDR3 covers 15 residues. Per the germline V gene, CDR1 is SEHNR and CDR2 is FQNEAQ (reference sequence). V lost 7 bases to trimming and J lost 0 bases; unmatched junction nucleotides: 9. CDR3 loop: CASNHGRGSSYEQYF. The DNA read from the CDR3 is TGTGCCAGCAATCATGGGCGGGGGAGCTCCTACGAG. Drawing the rest from reference TRBV7-9 and TRBJ2-7, the complete variable domain is DTGVSQNPRHKITKRGQNVTFRCDPISEHNRLYWYRQTLGQGPEFLTYFQNEAQLEKSRLLSDRFSAERPKGSFSTLEIQRTEQGDSAMYLCASNHGRGSSYEQYFGPGTRLTVT.

Concerning this clone: The read gets to within 3 residues of the CDR3 end, and the germline J gene fills in the rest. The chain recombines TRBV19 with TRBJ2-3; the match to TRBD1 covers 8 bases. The germline V gene encodes CDR1 LNHDA and CDR2 SQIVND (reference sequence). CDR3 length: 19 amino acids. CDR3 bases read: TGTGCCAGTAGTATAGGCTTCAGGGGGCGAAATATTAGCAATCAGCCG. Translated, it gives CASSIGFRGRNISNQP. In full, the CDR3 reads CASSIGFRGRNISNQPQYF.

On this clone: The CDR3 is cut off 3 residues early in the read; its end comes from the germline J gene. The gene calls are TRBV7-3 and TRBJ2-1; 8 nucleotides agree with TRBD1. V shed 6 bases and J 7 bases; nucleotides not matched to a gene: 11. The CDR3 has 15 amino acids. The germline V gene has CDR1 SGHTA and CDR2 FQGTGA. CDR3 region: CASRKTGERNNEQFF. Incomplete CDR3 DNA: TGTGCCAGCAGAAAGACAGGGGAGAGGAATAATGAG.

About this clone: Sequencing ends 3 residues short of the CDR3 end; the germline J gene provides the rest. This chain joins TRBV20-1 and TRBJ2-5; 8 bases agree with TRBD2. The length of the CDR3 is 15 residues. CDR1 is DFQATT and CDR2 is SNEGSKA in the germline V gene (reference sequence). J gave up 5 bases and V 3 bases, and 11 bases lay outside the gene matches. The DNA read from the CDR3 is TGCAGTGCTAGCTTTGAGCGGGAGCTCCGGGAGACC. Translated: CSASFERELRET. The whole CDR3 is CSASFERELRETQYF.

As to this clone: The CDR3 is cut off 3 residues early in the read; its end comes from the germline J gene. The chain uses TRBV20-1 and TRBJ2-1, with 11 bases aligning to TRBD2. Germline V gives CDR1 DFQATT, CDR2 SNEGSKA (reference sequence). This CDR3 has 14 residues. V was clipped by 6 bases and J by 5 bases; unmatched bases: 6. CDR3 region: CSALPGLADNEQFF. The part of the CDR3 DNA that was read is TGCAGTGCCTTGCCGGGACTAGCGGACAATGAG.

Of note for this clone: The read terminates 3 residues before the CDR3 end, so the remaining end is supplied by the germline J gene. The J gene is TRBJ1-6, the V gene TRBV2, with 8 bases lining up with TRBD1. CDR3 length equals 16 residues. CDR1 SNHLY and CDR2 FYNNEI come from the germline V gene. The V and J ends lost 5 bases and 8 bases, in that order; junction bases with no gene match: 11. Here the CDR3 reads CASSLAMDRVDSPLHF. The CDR3 DNA, read in part, is TGTGCCAGCAGTTTAGCCATGGACAGGGTTGATTCACCC.

Comment on this clone: The CDR3 end falls 3 residues outside the read, so it is completed with the germline J gene. The chain recombines TRBV7-9 with TRBJ1-2; D is ambiguous. The CDR3 runs to 13 residues. The germline gives CDR1 SEHNR, CDR2 FQNEAQ (reference sequence). The DNA read from the CDR3 is TGTGCCAGCAGCTTAGAACAGAGCACAGAC. It yields the protein CASSLEQSTD. The whole CDR3 region reads CASSLEQSTDYTF.

Details on this clone: The CDR3 extends 3 residues past the end of the read, so its final part is completed from the germline J gene. The chain employs TRBV20-1 and TRBJ1-1; D is undetermined. Germline CDR1 and CDR2: DFQATT and SNEGSKA (reference sequence). This CDR3 spans 11 amino acids. CDR3 DNA, as far as it was read: TGCAGTGCTAGAGGACATGGCGAA. Translating it yields CSARGHGE. The whole CDR3 protein reads CSARGHGEAFF.

For this clone: Read sequence stops 3 residues before the CDR3 end, and the germline J gene provides the missing end. The V gene is TRBV12-3 or TRBV12-4, the J gene TRBJ2-2; D remains ambiguous. V was cut by 6 bases and J by 10 bases, with 12 bases left in between. This CDR3 comprises 12 residues. The part of the CDR3 DNA that was read is TGTGCCAGCAGCCATACACCCTTGGAG. It codes for CASSHTPLE. The complete CDR3 protein is CASSHTPLELFF.

Remarks on this clone: The read falls 3 residues short of the CDR3 end, and the missing part is taken from the germline J gene. This chain uses TRBV5-6 with TRBJ2-7; 7 bases map to TRBD2. V lost 4 bases, J lost 2 bases, and 3 bases stayed unmatched. The CDR3 is 13 residues long. Germline CDR1 reads SGHDT; CDR2 reads YYEEEE. CDR3: CASSPLAAYEQYF. The CDR3 DNA, read in part, is TGTGCCAGCAGCCCGCTAGCGGCCTACGAG. Based on the CDR3 plus reference TRBV5-6 and TRBJ2-7, the full variable domain is DAGVTQSPTHLIKTRGQQVTLRCSPKSGHDTVSWYQQALGQGPQFIFQYYEEEERQRGNFPDRFSGHQFPNYSSELNVNALLLGDSALYLCASSPLAAYEQYFGPGTRLTVT.

Turning to this clone: The read ends 3 residues before the CDR3 terminus; that terminus is restored from the germline J gene. V is TRBV7-9 and J is TRBJ1-4; 7 bases line up with TRBD1. CDR3 length equals 13 residues. CDR1 and CDR2 from the germline V gene are SEHNR and FQNEAQ (reference sequence). The sequenced CDR3 bases are TGTGCCAGCAGCCCGAACGACAGGGCGCCA. As protein: CASSPNDRAP. The CDR3 in full is CASSPNDRAPLFF.

With respect to this clone: The sequenced fragment ends 3 residues before the CDR3 boundary, so the rest is inferred from the germline J gene. The chain is built from TRBV2 and TRBJ1-2; D gene ambiguous. CDR3 size: 14 residues. Germline V gene sequence: CDR1 SNHLY, CDR2 FYNNEI. The CDR3 DNA, read in part, is TGTGCCAGCAACCAGGCTAGCGGTTACAATGAC. Amino acids: CASNQASGYND. The entire CDR3 protein reads CASNQASGYNDYTF.